This T cell receptor beta chain was documented in a study of T cell repertoires in cytomegalovirus infection. On the study more broadly: Recently described HLA-C-restricted plus well-studied HLA-B-restricted CMV epitopes were used. An indication of both CMV infection and matching HLA type came from public TCR beta signatures. Findings and limits, study-wide: In two of eight donors, the top clonotype was HLA-C-restricted CMV-specific.

This clonotype occurred a few times. Its antigen is still unknown. Germline loops: CDR1 SGHVS, CDR2 FQNEAQ. With V trimmed by 5 bases and J by 4 bases, 9 bases remained unmatched. CDR3 length equals 15 residues. TCRdb itself ran the reads through MiXCR, one entry per CDR3 protein. Of around 430,000 distinct CDR3 sequences detected, approximately 40% appear once; the ten largest clones hold around 45%. The TCR sequence derives from a human donor in good health (CMV status not recorded). Some clones in this sample may be carry-over from other donors' samples. The source material was cultured PBMCs, sampled from culture after CMV antigen stimulation. The chain links TRBV7-8 to TRBJ2-3; 7 positions agree with TRBD2. This chain's CDR3 is CASSARRGVADTQYF. Written as DNA, the CDR3 is TGTGCCAGCAGCGCTCGCCGGGGGGTGGCAGATACGCAGTATTTT.